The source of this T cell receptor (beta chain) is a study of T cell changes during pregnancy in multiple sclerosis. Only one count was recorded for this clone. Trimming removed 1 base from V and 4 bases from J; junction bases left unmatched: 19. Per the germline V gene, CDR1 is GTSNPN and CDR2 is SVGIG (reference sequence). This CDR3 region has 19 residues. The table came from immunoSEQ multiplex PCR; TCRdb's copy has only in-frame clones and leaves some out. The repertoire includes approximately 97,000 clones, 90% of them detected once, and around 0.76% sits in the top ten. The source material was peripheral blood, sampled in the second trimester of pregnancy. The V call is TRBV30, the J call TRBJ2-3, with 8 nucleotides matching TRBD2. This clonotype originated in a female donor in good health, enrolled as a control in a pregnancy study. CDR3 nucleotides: TGTGCCTGGAGTGCCCCGGGGAAGCGGGAGTATCGGTTCCCAGATACGCAGTATTTT. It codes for CAWSAPGKREYRFPDTQYF.